One T cell receptor beta chain is described in this entry. Its antigen is undetermined. The data belong to a study of T-cell memory formation after mild COVID-19. The CDR3 extends over 15 amino acids. In germline, CDR1 is SGHRS, CDR2 YFSETQ. With 4 bases removed from V and 1 base from J, the gap between germline ends came to 13 bases. It was 5'RACE with constant-segment primers that produced the TCR alpha and TCR beta cDNA libraries, which carried sample barcodes and UMIs. TCRdb called the 5' RACE reads again in MiXCR, with one record for every CDR3 protein. Here the sample spans 100,000 to 150,000 distinct CDR3 sequences, about 15% being singletons. Findings and caveats of the study: Still unconfirmed is whether the second-wave clones peaking on day 37 recognized SARS-CoV-2. Cross-reactive memory apparently joined, as some responding clones appeared in pre-infection memory. Clones shrinking from day 15 to 85 showed even CD4/CD8 mixes; later expanders tilted CD4+.

The chain combines TRBV5-1 with TRBJ2-3; tentatively, D is TRBD1 (6 bases). The sequencing sample was made of PBMCs or a T cell subset sorted from them (not recorded which). The receptor comes from an adult woman who had mild COVID-19 (a few samples of this study predate the infection). Cell type and time point are not known. CDR3: CASSAPGQGTDTQYF. DNA for the CDR3: TGCGCCAGCAGCGCACCGGGACAAGGCACAGATACGCAGTATTTT.